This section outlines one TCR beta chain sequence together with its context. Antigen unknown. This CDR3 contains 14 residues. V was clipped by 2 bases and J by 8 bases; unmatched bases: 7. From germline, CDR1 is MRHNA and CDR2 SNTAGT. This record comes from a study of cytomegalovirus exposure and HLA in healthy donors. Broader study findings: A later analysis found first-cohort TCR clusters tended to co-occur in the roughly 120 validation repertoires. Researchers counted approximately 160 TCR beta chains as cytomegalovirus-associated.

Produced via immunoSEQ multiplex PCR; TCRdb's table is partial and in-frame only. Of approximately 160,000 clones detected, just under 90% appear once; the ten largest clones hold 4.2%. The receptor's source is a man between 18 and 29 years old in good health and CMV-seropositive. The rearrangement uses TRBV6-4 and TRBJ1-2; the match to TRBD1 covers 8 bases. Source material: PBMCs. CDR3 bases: TGTGCCAGCAGTGACACCCAGGGGGCTCGGGGCTACACCTTC. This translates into CASSDTQGARGYTF.